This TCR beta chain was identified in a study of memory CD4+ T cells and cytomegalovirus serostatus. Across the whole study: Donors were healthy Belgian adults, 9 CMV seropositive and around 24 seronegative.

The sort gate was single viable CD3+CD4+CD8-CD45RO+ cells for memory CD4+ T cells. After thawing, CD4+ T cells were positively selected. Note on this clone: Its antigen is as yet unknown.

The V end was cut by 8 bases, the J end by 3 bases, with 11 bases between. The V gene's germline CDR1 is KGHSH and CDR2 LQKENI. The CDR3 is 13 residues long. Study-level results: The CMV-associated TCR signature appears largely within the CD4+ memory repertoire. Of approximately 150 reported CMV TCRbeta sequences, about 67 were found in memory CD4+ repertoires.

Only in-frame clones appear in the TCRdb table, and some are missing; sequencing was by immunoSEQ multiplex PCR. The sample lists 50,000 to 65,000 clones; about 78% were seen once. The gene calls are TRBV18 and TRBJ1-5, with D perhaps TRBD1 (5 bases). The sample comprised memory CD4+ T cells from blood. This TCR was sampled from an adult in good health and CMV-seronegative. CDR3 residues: CASHTGPNQPQHF. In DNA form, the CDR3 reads TGTGCCAGCCACACAGGACCCAATCAGCCCCAGCATTTT.